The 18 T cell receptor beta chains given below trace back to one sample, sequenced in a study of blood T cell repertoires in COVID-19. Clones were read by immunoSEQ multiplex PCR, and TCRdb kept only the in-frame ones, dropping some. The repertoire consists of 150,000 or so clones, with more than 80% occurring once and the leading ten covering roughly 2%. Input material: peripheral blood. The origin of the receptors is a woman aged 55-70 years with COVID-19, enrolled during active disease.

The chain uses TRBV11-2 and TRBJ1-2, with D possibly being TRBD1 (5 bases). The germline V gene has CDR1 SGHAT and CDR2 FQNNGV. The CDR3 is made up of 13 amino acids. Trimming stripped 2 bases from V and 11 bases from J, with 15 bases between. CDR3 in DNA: TGTGCCAGCAGCTTAACCGGGACTAGAGTGTACACCTTC. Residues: CASSLTGTRVYTF. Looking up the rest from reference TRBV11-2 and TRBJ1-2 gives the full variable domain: EAGVAQSPRYKIIEKRQSVAFWCNPISGHATLYWYQQILGQGPKLLIQFQNNGVVDDSQLPKDRFSAERLKGVDSTLKIQPAKLEDSAVYLCASSLTGTRVYTFGSGTRLTVV.

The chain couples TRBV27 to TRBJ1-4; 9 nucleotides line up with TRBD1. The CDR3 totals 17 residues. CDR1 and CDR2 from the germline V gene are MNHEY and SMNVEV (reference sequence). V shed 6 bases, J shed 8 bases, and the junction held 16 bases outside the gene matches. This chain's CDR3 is CASRPTGGAMFGEKLFF. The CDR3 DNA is TGTGCCAGCAGACCTACAGGGGGCGCGATGTTTGGGGAAAAACTGTTTTTT.

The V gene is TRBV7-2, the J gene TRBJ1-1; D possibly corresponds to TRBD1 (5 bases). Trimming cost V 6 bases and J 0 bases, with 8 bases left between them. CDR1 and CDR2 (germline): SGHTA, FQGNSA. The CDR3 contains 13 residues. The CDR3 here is CASRRGVNTEAFF. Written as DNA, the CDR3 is TGTGCCAGCAGACGGGGGGTGAACACTGAAGCTTTCTTT.

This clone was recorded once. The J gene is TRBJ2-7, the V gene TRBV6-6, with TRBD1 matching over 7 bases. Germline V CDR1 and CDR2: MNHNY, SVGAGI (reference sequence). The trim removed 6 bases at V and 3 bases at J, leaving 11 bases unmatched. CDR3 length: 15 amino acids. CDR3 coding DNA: TGTGCCAGCAGAATTCACCGGGACAGATACTACGAGCAGTACTTC. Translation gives CASRIHRDRYYEQYF.

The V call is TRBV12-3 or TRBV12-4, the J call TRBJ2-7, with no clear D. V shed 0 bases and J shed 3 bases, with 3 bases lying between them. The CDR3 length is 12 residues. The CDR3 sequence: CASSLANYEQYF. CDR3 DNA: TGTGCCAGCAGTTTAGCCAACTACGAGCAGTACTTC.

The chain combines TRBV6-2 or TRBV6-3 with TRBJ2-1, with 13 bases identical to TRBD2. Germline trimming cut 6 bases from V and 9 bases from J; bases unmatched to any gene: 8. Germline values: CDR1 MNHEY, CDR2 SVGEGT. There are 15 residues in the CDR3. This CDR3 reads CASSTTSGGASEQFF. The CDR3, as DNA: TGTGCCAGCAGCACCACTAGCGGGGGGGCAAGTGAGCAGTTCTTC.

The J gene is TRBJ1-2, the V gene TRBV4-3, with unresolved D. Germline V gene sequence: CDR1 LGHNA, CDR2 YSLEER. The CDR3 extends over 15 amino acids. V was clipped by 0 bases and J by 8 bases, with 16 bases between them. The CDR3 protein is CASSQDLISAGGYTF. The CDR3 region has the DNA TGCGCCAGCAGCCAAGACCTGATCTCGGCGGGAGGCTACACCTTC.

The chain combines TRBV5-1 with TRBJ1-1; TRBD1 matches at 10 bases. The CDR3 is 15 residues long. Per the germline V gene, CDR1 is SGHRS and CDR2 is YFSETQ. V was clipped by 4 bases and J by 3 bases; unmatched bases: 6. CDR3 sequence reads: CASSGGTGVDTEAFF. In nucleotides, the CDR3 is TGCGCCAGCAGCGGAGGGACAGGGGTGGACACTGAAGCTTTCTTT.

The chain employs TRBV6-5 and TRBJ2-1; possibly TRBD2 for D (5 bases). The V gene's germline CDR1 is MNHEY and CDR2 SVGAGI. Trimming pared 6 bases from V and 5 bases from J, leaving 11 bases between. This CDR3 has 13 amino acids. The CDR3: CASSPGLDNEQFF. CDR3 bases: TGTGCCAGCAGCCCAGGACTCGACAATGAGCAGTTCTTC.

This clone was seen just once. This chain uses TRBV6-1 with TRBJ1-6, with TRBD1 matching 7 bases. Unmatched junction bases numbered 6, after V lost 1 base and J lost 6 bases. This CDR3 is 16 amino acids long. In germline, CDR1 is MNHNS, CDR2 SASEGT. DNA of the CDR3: TGTGCCAGCAGTGAAGGGGACAGCTTTTTTAATTCACCCCTCCACTTT. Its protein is CASSEGDSFFNSPLHF.

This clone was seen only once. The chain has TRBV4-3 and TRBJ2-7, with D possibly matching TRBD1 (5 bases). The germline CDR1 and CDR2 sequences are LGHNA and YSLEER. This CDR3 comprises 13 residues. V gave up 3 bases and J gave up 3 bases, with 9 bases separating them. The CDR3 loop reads CASSHRQSYEQYF. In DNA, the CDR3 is TGCGCCAGCAGCCATAGACAGAGCTACGAGCAGTACTTC.

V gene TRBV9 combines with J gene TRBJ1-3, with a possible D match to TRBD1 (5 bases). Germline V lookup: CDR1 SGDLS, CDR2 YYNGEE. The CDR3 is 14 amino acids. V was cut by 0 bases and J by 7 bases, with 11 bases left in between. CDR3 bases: TGTGCCAGCAGCGTAGCGGCAGGGAGGAACACCATATATTTT. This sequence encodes CASSVAAGRNTIYF.

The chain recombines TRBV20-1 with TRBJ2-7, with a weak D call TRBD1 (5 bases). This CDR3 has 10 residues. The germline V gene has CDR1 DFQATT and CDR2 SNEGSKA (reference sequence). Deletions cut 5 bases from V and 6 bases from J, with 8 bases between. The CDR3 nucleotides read TGCAGTGCTTTAGGGGCCGAGCAGTACTTC. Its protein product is CSALGAEQYF.

The CDR3 here is CASSSTADAALYNEQFF. DNA of the CDR3: TGTGCCAGTAGTTCTACAGCGGACGCGGCCCTCTACAATGAGCAGTTCTTC. The gene calls are TRBV19 and TRBJ2-1, with D possibly matching TRBD2 (5 bases). Germline CDR1 LNHDA, CDR2 SQIVND (reference sequence). V was cut by 5 bases and J by 3 bases, with 20 bases left in between. There are 17 residues in the CDR3.

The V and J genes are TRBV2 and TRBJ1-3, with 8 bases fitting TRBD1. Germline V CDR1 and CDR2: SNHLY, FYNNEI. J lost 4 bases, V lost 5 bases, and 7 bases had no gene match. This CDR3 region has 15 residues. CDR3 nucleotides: TGTGCCAGCAGTAGTCGGACAGGGTCCGGAAACACCATATATTTT. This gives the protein CASSSRTGSGNTIYF.

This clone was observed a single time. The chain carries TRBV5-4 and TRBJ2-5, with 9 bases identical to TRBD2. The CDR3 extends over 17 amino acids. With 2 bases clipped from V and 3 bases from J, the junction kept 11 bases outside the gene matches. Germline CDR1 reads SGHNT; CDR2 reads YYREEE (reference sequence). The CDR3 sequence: CASSLDGSSGVKETQYF. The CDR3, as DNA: TGTGCCAGCAGCTTAGATGGATCTAGCGGGGTTAAAGAGACCCAGTACTTC.

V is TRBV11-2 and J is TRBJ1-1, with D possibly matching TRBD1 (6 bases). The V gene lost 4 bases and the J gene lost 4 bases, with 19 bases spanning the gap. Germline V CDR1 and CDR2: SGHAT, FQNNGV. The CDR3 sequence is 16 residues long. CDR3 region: CASSSSGQTPLTEAFF. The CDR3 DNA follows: TGTGCCAGCAGCTCCTCTGGACAGACTCCACTCACTGAAGCTTTCTTT. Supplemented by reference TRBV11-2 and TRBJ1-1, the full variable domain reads EAGVAQSPRYKIIEKRQSVAFWCNPISGHATLYWYQQILGQGPKLLIQFQNNGVVDDSQLPKDRFSAERLKGVDSTLKIQPAKLEDSAVYLCASSSSGQTPLTEAFFGQGTRLTVV.

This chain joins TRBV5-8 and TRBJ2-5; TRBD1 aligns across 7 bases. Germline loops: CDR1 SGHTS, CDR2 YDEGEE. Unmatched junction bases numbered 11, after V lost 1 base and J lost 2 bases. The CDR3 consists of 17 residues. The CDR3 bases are TGTGCCAGCAGCTTGTACACTCGGACAGGATTACAAGAGACCCAGTACTTC. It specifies CASSLYTRTGLQETQYF.